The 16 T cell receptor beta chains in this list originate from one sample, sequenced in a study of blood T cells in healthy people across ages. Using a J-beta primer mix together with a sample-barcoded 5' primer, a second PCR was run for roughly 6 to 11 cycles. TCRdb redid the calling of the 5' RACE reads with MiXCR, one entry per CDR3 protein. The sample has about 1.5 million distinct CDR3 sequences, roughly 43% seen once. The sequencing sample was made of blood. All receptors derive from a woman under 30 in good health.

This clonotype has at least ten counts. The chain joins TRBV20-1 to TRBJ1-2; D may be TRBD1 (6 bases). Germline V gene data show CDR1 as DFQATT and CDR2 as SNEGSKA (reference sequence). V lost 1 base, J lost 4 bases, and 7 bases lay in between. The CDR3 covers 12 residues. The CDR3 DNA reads TGCAGTGCTAGAGCAGGGGCCTATGGCTACACCTTC. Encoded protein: CSARAGAYGYTF.

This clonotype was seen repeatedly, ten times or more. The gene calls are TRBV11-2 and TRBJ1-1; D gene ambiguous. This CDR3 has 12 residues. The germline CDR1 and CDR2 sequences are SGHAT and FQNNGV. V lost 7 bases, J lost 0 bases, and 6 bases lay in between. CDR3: CASILLNTEAFF. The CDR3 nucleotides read TGTGCCAGCATCCTCTTGAACACTGAAGCTTTCTTT.

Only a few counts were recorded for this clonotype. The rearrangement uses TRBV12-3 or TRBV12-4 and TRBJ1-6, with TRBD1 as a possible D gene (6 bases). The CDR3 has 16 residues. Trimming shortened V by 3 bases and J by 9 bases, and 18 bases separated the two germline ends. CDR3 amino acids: CASSFGGTGAGSPLHF. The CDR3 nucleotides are TGTGCCAGCAGTTTTGGGGGAACGGGGGCGGGTTCACCCCTCCACTTT.

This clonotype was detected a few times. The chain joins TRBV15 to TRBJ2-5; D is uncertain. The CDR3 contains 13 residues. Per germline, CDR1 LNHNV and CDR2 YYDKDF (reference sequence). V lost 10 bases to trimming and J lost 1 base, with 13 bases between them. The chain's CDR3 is CASGRQLQETQYF. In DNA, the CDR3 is TGTGCCAGCGGTAGGCAGCTCCAAGAGACCCAGTACTTC.

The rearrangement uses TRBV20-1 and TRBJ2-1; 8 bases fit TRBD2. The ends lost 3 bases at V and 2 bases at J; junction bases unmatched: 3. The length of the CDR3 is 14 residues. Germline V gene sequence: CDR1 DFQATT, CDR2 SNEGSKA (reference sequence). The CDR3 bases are TGCAGTGCTAGGCTAGCGGGTACCTACAATGAGCAGTTCTTC. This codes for CSARLAGTYNEQFF.

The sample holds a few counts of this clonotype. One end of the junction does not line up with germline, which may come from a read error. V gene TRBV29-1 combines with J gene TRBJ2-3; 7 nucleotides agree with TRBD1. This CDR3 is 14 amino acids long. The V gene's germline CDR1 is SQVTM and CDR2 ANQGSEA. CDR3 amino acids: CGVVDRASTDTQYF. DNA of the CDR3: TGCGGCGTTGTTGACAGGGCTAGCACAGATACGCAGTATTTT.

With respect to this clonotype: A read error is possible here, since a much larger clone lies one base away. The chain's CDR3 is CASSGRGSYGYTF. The CDR3 DNA sequence: TGTGCCAGCAGCGGAAGGGGATCCTATGGCTACACCTTC. The rearrangement links TRBV9 to TRBJ1-2, with D possibly being TRBD1 (5 bases). CDR1 is SGDLS, CDR2 YYNGEE, per germline. The V end was cut by 3 bases, the J end by 4 bases, with 10 bases between. The CDR3 covers 13 residues.

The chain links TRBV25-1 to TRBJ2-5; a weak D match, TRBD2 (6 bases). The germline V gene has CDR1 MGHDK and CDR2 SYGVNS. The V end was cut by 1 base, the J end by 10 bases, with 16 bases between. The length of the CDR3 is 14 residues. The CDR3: CASSESDSTGDQYF. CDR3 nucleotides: TGTGCCAGCAGTGAATCCGACAGCACGGGAGACCAGTACTTC.

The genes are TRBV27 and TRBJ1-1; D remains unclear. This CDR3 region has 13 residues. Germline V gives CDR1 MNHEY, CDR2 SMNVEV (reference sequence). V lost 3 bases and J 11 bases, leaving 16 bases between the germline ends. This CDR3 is CASSFSVGSDAFF. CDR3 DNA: TGTGCCAGCAGTTTCTCGGTAGGGAGTGACGCTTTCTTT.

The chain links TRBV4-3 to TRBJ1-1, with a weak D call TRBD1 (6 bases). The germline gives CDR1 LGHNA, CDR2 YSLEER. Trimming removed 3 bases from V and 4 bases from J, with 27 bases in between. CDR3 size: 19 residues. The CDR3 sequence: CASSQRVGGTLKVGTEAFF. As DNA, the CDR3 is TGCGCCAGCAGCCAGCGCGTGGGGGGCACCCTTAAGGTGGGCACTGAAGCTTTCTTT.

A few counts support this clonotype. For the CDR3, the DNA is TGTGCCAGCAGTAGTCGTGGGCGGGGGGGGTACAATGAGCAGTTCTTC. As protein: CASSSRGRGGYNEQFF. This chain joins TRBV12-3 or TRBV12-4 and TRBJ2-1; 9 nucleotides match TRBD2. The CDR3 is made up of 16 amino acids. Trimming removed 5 bases from V and 4 bases from J; junction bases left unmatched: 9.

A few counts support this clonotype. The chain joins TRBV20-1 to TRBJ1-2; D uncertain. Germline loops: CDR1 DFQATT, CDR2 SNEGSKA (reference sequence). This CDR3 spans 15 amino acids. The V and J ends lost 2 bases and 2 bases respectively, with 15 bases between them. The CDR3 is CSARLPGRSNYGYTF. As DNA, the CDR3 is TGCAGTGCTAGACTCCCTGGCCGCTCGAACTATGGCTACACCTTC.

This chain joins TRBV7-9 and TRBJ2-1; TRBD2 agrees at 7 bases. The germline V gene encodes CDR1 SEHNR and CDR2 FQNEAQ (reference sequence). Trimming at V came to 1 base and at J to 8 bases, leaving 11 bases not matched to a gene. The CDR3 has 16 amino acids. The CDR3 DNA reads TGTGCCAGCAGCTTAGGATCTGCGGGAGAGGTCGATGAGCAGTTCTTC. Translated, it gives CASSLGSAGEVDEQFF.

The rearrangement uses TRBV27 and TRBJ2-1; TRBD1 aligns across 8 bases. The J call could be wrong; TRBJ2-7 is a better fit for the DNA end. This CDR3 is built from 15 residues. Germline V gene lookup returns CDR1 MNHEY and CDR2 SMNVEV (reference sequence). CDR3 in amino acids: CASRRTGSSYNEQYF. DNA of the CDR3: TGTGCCAGCAGAAGGACAGGGAGCTCCTACAATGAGCAGTACTTC.

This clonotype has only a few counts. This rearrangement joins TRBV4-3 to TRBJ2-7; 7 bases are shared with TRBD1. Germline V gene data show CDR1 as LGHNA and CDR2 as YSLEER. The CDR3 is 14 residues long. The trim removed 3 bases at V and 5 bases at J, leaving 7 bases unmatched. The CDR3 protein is CASSHRRQGDEQYF. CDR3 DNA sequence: TGCGCCAGCAGCCACCGGCGACAGGGTGACGAGCAGTACTTC.

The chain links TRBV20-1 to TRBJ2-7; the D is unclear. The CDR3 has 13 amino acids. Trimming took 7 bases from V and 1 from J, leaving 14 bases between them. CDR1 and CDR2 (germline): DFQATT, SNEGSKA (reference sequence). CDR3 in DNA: TGCAGTGTACTACCCGCTACATCCTACGAGCAGTACTTC. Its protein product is CSVLPATSYEQYF.